The source of this T cell receptor beta chain is a study of cytomegalovirus exposure and HLA in healthy donors. Study-wide results and limits: The study recorded about 160 TCR beta chains that were cytomegalovirus-associated.

Libraries were prepared by immunoSEQ multiplex PCR; TCRdb keeps only in-frame clonotypes and omits some of them. The sample lists around 250,000 clones; less than 95% were seen once. Germline assignment: CDR1 LGHNT and CDR2 FRNRAP. CDR3 length equals 13 residues. Deletions cut 3 bases from V and 3 bases from J, with 7 bases between. A remark on this clone: Its target is unknown.

This receptor was identified in a woman between 25 and 40 years old in good health and CMV-seronegative. The chain recombines TRBV12-5 with TRBJ2-3; D unclear. Input material: PBMCs. Here the CDR3 DNA reads TGTGCTAGTGGTTTCTTTGGTACAGATACGCAGTATTTT. Its protein is CASGFFGTDTQYF. Full variable domain (rest looked up from reference TRBV12-5 and TRBJ2-3): DARVTQTPRHKVTEMGQEVTMRCQPILGHNTVFWYRQTMMQGLELLAYFRNRAPLDDSGMPKDRFSAEMPDATLATLKIQPSEPRDSAVYFCASGFFGTDTQYFGPGTRLTVL.